These 10 T cell receptor beta chains originate from one sample sequenced in a study of PD-1 blockade in classical Hodgkin lymphoma. Every patient experienced relapse after autologous stem cell transplantation, and brentuximab vedotin exposure varied. By magnetic negative selection, CD4+ T cells were purified from thawed PBMCs. Some clones are missing from TCRdb's copy, which holds only in-frame ones; the method was immunoSEQ multiplex PCR. The sample carries 7,000 or so clones, 80% recorded once. Sequencing was performed on CD4+ T cells from blood, taken at baseline. These receptors all come from a human donor with classical Hodgkin lymphoma.

This rearrangement joins TRBV5-8 to TRBJ1-6; 8 nucleotides align to TRBD1. The germline V gene has CDR1 SGHTS and CDR2 YDEGEE. Trimming removed 4 bases from V and 6 bases from J; junction bases left unmatched: 6. This CDR3 comprises 15 residues. The CDR3 region has the DNA TGTGCCAGCAGCACCGGACAGGGCCCTAATTCACCCCTCCACTTT. Its translation is CASSTGQGPNSPLHF.

The chain has TRBV7-2 and TRBJ2-2; D unclear. Germline V gives CDR1 SGHTA, CDR2 FQGNSA. V lost 1 base and J 1 base, leaving 7 bases between the germline ends. The CDR3 has 15 amino acids. For the CDR3, the DNA is TGTGCCAGCAGCTTAGGGACCAAGAACACCGGGGAGCTGTTTTTT. It codes for CASSLGTKNTGELFF.

This rearrangement joins TRBV5-1 to TRBJ2-3; D is unresolved. V was cut by 4 bases and J by 3 bases, with 12 bases left in between. CDR1 and CDR2 (germline): SGHRS, YFSETQ. The CDR3 has 14 residues. DNA for the CDR3: TGCGCCAGCAGCCTCCTTGGCGGAACAGATACGCAGTATTTT. It specifies CASSLLGGTDTQYF.

The chain combines TRBV7-2 with TRBJ2-7; no clear D gene. The CDR3 sequence is 17 residues long. The V end lost 1 base, the J end lost 2 bases, and 18 bases lay between the germline ends. In germline, CDR1 is SGHTA, CDR2 FQGNSA. The CDR3 sequence is CASSLGVPIRHPYEQYF. In nucleotides, the CDR3 is TGTGCCAGCAGCTTAGGGGTTCCGATTCGGCATCCCTACGAGCAGTACTTC.

This rearrangement joins TRBV28 to TRBJ2-1; TRBD1 agrees at 9 bases. This CDR3 is 15 amino acids long. The germline gives CDR1 MDHEN, CDR2 SYDVKM. J lost 3 bases, V lost 2 bases, and 2 bases had no gene match. The CDR3 loop is CASSLTDRGYNEQFF. Here the CDR3 DNA reads TGTGCCAGCAGTTTAACGGACAGGGGCTACAATGAGCAGTTCTTC.

The J gene is TRBJ2-5, the V gene TRBV7-9; D gene ambiguous. CDR1 is SEHNR, CDR2 FQNEAQ, per germline (reference sequence). The CDR3 totals 14 residues. Trimming stripped 5 bases from V and 1 base from J, with 11 bases between. CDR3 amino acids: CASSPGRVQETQYF. The CDR3 bases are TGTGCCAGCAGCCCAGGTAGAGTCCAAGAGACCCAGTACTTC.

This chain links TRBV11-2 with TRBJ2-3, with 8 bases that match TRBD1. The germline V gene encodes CDR1 SGHAT and CDR2 FQNNGV. V lost 5 bases to trimming and J lost 4 bases; unmatched junction nucleotides: 5. The CDR3 runs to 14 residues. The CDR3, as DNA: TGTGCCAGCAGCCGGACAGGGAGAGCAGATACGCAGTATTTT. Encoded protein: CASSRTGRADTQYF.

The rearrangement joins TRBV5-1 to TRBJ2-3; TRBD1 matches 7 bases. The CDR3 length is 15 residues. Germline V lookup: CDR1 SGHRS, CDR2 YFSETQ. Unmatched junction bases numbered 3, after V lost 0 bases and J lost 2 bases. For the CDR3, the DNA is TGCGCCAGCAGCTTGGACGGGACAGCCACAGATACGCAGTATTTT. Translated, it gives CASSLDGTATDTQYF.

The chain carries TRBV5-6 and TRBJ2-5, with 8 positions matching TRBD2. The closer fit of TRBJ2-7 to the DNA end suggests the J call may be wrong. The CDR3 is 15 amino acids. Germline CDR1 and CDR2: SGHDT and YYEEEE. The CDR3 reads CASSSSGRTLGEQYF. The CDR3, as DNA: TGTGCCAGCAGCTCAAGCGGGAGAACCCTTGGCGAGCAGTACTTC.

In this sample, this clone is medium-sized (0.01 to 0.1%). CDR3 bases: TGTGCCAGCAGCTTGGAATTCGGCTTACGGTCCTACGAGCAGTACGTC. This encodes CASSLEFGLRSYEQYV. The chain joins TRBV5-6 to TRBJ2-7; D is unresolved. The CDR3 extends over 16 amino acids. CDR1 is SGHDT and CDR2 is YYEEEE in the germline V gene. Trimming left V 0 bases short and J 1 base short, with 14 bases between.